A single sample gave rise to the 20 T cell receptor beta chains below, sequenced in a study of blood T cell repertoires in COVID-19. Generated by immunoSEQ multiplex PCR, the TCRdb table keeps only in-frame clones and is missing some. This table has 60,000 to 85,000 clones, roughly 73% appearing once. Sequences were obtained from peripheral blood. Source of these receptors: a woman aged 55-69 years with acute or convalescent COVID-19.

By share of the sample, this clone is medium-sized. The CDR3 protein is CAIDRGRNQPQHF. In DNA, the CDR3 is TGTGCCATCGACAGGGGGCGGAATCAGCCCCAGCATTTT. This chain connects TRBV19 to TRBJ1-5; 10 nucleotides line up with TRBD1. The germline V gene encodes CDR1 LNHDA and CDR2 SQIVND (reference sequence). Germline trimming cut 10 bases from V and 4 bases from J; bases unmatched to any gene: 4. The CDR3 is 13 residues long.

J is TRBJ1-1 and V is TRBV7-9; tentatively, D is TRBD1 (6 bases). Germline lookup yields CDR1 SEHNR and CDR2 FQNEAQ (reference sequence). There are 17 residues in the CDR3. The ends were cut back, 1 base at V and 0 bases at J, with 15 bases in the middle. DNA of the CDR3: TGTGCCAGCAGCTTAGGGTGGCGGGGGCAGATGAACACTGAAGCTTTCTTT. Protein: CASSLGWRGQMNTEAFF. Complete variable domain (other parts from reference TRBV7-9 and TRBJ1-1): DTGVSQNPRHKITKRGQNVTFRCDPISEHNRLYWYRQTLGQGPEFLTYFQNEAQLEKSRLLSDRFSAERPKGSFSTLEIQRTEQGDSAMYLCASSLGWRGQMNTEAFFGQGTRLTVV.

This clone came up once. The chain links TRBV19 to TRBJ2-5; 10 bases agree with TRBD2. Germline CDR1 is LNHDA and CDR2 is SQIVND (reference sequence). Losses at the gene ends were 3 bases for V and 7 bases for J; bases not matched to a gene: 5. The CDR3 is made up of 14 amino acids. CDR3 bases: TGTGCCAGTAGTATGTCACTAGCGGGGCGGACCCAGTACTTC. Amino acids: CASSMSLAGRTQYF. The full variable domain, in which reference TRBV19 and TRBJ2-5 provide the parts outside the CDR3, is DGGITQSPKYLFRKEGQNVTLSCEQNLNHDAMYWYRQDPGQGLRLIYYSQIVNDFQKGDIAEGYSVSREKKESFPLTVTSAQKNPTAFYLCASSMSLAGRTQYFGPGTRLLVL.

The chain couples TRBV7-8 to TRBJ1-1; 7 positions agree with TRBD1. The V segment lost 3 bases and the J segment 13 bases; nucleotides outside the gene matches: 11. Germline V gene data show CDR1 as SGHVS and CDR2 as FQNEAQ. The CDR3 extends over 13 amino acids. CDR3 region: CASSLNRGNFGFF. The CDR3 bases are TGTGCCAGCAGCTTGAACAGGGGTAATTTTGGTTTCTTT.

The gene calls are TRBV11-2 and TRBJ1-2, with a possible D match to TRBD1 (5 bases). The CDR3 totals 13 residues. V was trimmed by 5 bases and J by 3 bases, leaving 10 bases between them. CDR1 is SGHAT and CDR2 is FQNNGV in the germline V gene. For the CDR3, the DNA is TGTGCCAGCAGCCCGGCGGGGCACTATGGCTACACCTTC. The encoded protein is CASSPAGHYGYTF.

The chain combines TRBV5-1 with TRBJ2-4; TRBD1 matches at 8 bases. CDR3 length equals 19 residues. The germline V gene has CDR1 SGHRS and CDR2 YFSETQ. J lost 0 bases, V lost 0 bases, and 11 bases had no gene match. CDR3 residues: CASSLDPPGTGLAKNIQYF. The CDR3 DNA is TGCGCCAGCAGCTTGGACCCGCCCGGGACAGGACTAGCCAAAAACATTCAGTACTTC.

The chain uses TRBV7-6 and TRBJ2-5, with a tentative D call TRBD2 (7 bases). The V gene's germline CDR1 is SGHVS and CDR2 FNYEAQ. The CDR3 totals 18 residues. Trimming left V 1 base short and J 4 bases short, with 22 bases between. Here the CDR3 reads CASSLGLVRGGGRETQYF. The CDR3 DNA sequence: TGTGCCAGCAGCTTAGGCCTAGTTAGGGGGGGAGGAAGAGAGACCCAGTACTTC.

The chain employs TRBV7-9 and TRBJ1-2, with a possible D match to TRBD1 (6 bases). V lost 5 bases and J 7 bases, leaving 17 bases between the germline ends. Germline V gene sequence: CDR1 SEHNR, CDR2 FQNEAQ (reference sequence). CDR3 length: 14 residues. The CDR3 nucleotides read TGTGCCAGCAGCCCACCCGGGGGGCTCTCTGGCTACACCTTC. It codes for CASSPPGGLSGYTF.

The sample holds one count of this clone. The CDR3 protein is CASSPRTASNTEAFF. CDR3 DNA: TGTGCCAGCAGTCCAAGGACAGCATCAAACACTGAAGCTTTCTTT. J is TRBJ1-1 and V is TRBV2; maybe TRBD1 (6 bases). The germline V gene has CDR1 SNHLY and CDR2 FYNNEI. CDR3 length equals 15 residues. V was clipped by 5 bases and J by 2 bases, with 15 bases between them.

This clone occurred a few times. The chain recombines TRBV15 with TRBJ2-7, with 9 nucleotides matching TRBD1. The CDR3 runs to 13 residues. After removal of 5 bases from V and 6 bases from J, the junction contained 5 bases not matched to a gene. Germline CDR1 reads LNHNV; CDR2 reads YYDKDF (reference sequence). The CDR3 sequence: CATSPGQGSEQYF. The CDR3, as DNA: TGTGCCACCAGCCCGGGACAGGGTTCCGAGCAGTACTTC.

The chain links TRBV5-1 to TRBJ2-3; 11 bases are a match to TRBD2. The germline V gene has CDR1 SGHRS and CDR2 YFSETQ. This CDR3 is 16 amino acids long. V gave up 4 bases and J gave up 3 bases; unmatched junction bases: 7. CDR3 bases: TGCGCCAGCAGCCCGGGTAGCGGGGGGGCAACAGATACGCAGTATTTT. As protein: CASSPGSGGATDTQYF.

V gene TRBV5-5 combines with J gene TRBJ1-1, with D maybe TRBD1 (5 bases). V lost 3 bases and J lost 5, with 14 bases in between. The CDR3 has 14 residues. Germline CDR1 is SGHKS and CDR2 is YYEKEE (reference sequence). The CDR3 region has the DNA TGTGCCAGCAGCTGGGGCGGGATAGGGACTGAAGCTTTCTTT. Translating it yields CASSWGGIGTEAFF.

A single count supports this clone. The chain employs TRBV20-1 and TRBJ2-2; possible D gene TRBD2, 6 bases. V was shortened by 6 bases and J by 6 bases, with 8 bases between the two germline ends. The germline V gene has CDR1 DFQATT and CDR2 SNEGSKA (reference sequence). The CDR3 is 11 residues long. CDR3: CSAGRSGELFF. The CDR3 DNA reads as TGCAGTGCGGGGAGGTCCGGGGAGCTGTTTTTT.

The rearrangement joins TRBV2 to TRBJ2-2, with a possible D match to TRBD2 (5 bases). The CDR3 has 15 residues. Trimming shortened V by 8 bases and J by 5 bases, and 18 bases separated the two germline ends. CDR1 is SNHLY and CDR2 is FYNNEI in the germline V gene. The CDR3 region has the DNA TGTGCCAGCTCCGAACGGACGGGAAAGACCGGGGAGCTGTTTTTT. This encodes CASSERTGKTGELFF. Filled out from reference TRBV2 and TRBJ2-2, the complete variable domain reads EPEVTQTPSHQVTQMGQEVILRCVPISNHLYFYWYRQILGQKVEFLVSFYNNEISEKSEIFDDQFSVERPDGSNFTLKIRSTKLEDSAMYFCASSERTGKTGELFFGEGSRLTVL.

The V gene is TRBV3-1 (or the pseudogene TRBV3-2), the J gene TRBJ1-5; TRBD1 aligns across 9 bases. The V gene's germline CDR1 is LGHDT and CDR2 YNNKEL (reference sequence). Losses at the gene ends were 3 bases for V and 7 bases for J; bases not matched to a gene: 7. The CDR3 extends over 15 amino acids. CDR3 DNA sequence: TGTGCCAGCAGCCATCAAACAGGGGGCGGGCAGCCCCAGCATTTT. Amino acids: CASSHQTGGGQPQHF.

V is TRBV6-1 and J is TRBJ2-7, with D possibly being TRBD2 (6 bases). The V end was cut by 2 bases, the J end by 2 bases, with 13 bases between. This CDR3 has 15 amino acids. Looked up from germline, CDR1 is MNHNS and CDR2 is SASEGT. CDR3 region: CASSEQAEGTYEQYF. CDR3 coding DNA: TGTGCCAGCAGTGAACAGGCGGAGGGGACCTACGAGCAGTACTTC.

The chain couples TRBV6-1 to TRBJ2-3; TRBD2 aligns across 10 bases. The germline gives CDR1 MNHNS, CDR2 SASEGT. Trimming cost V 4 bases and J 5 bases; bases outside gene matches: 9. The CDR3 sequence is 16 residues long. CDR3 coding DNA: TGTGCCAGCAGTGGGGTCAGCGGGGGGGTGAGAGATACGCAGTATTTT. Its translation: CASSGVSGGVRDTQYF.

This clone has only one observation. The chain joins TRBV7-9 to TRBJ2-1; D may be TRBD1 (5 bases). The V gene lost 1 base and the J gene lost 5 bases, with 15 bases spanning the gap. The CDR3 spans 16 residues. From germline, CDR1 is SEHNR and CDR2 FQNEAQ (reference sequence). The CDR3 DNA sequence: TGTGCCAGCAGCTTAGTTGCAACAGGAAGGGACAATGAGCAGTTCTTC. It translates to CASSLVATGRDNEQFF.

This chain uses TRBV15 with TRBJ2-7, with D perhaps matching TRBD2 (5 bases). Deletions cut 5 bases from V and 6 bases from J, with 14 bases between. This CDR3 contains 13 residues. Germline values: CDR1 LNHNV, CDR2 YYDKDF (reference sequence). The CDR3 DNA is TGTGCCACCAGCCTAGTAGAGGGTGGCGAGCAGTACTTC. Translated: CATSLVEGGEQYF.

This clone was seen only once. The chain has TRBV12-3 or TRBV12-4 and TRBJ2-3; TRBD2 might be the D (6 bases). The CDR3 has 12 residues. Trimming removed 10 bases from V and 4 bases from J, with 12 bases in between. CDR3 DNA sequence: TGTGCCACCAGGCGGGGCGCAGATACGCAGTATTTT. This codes for CATRRGADTQYF.